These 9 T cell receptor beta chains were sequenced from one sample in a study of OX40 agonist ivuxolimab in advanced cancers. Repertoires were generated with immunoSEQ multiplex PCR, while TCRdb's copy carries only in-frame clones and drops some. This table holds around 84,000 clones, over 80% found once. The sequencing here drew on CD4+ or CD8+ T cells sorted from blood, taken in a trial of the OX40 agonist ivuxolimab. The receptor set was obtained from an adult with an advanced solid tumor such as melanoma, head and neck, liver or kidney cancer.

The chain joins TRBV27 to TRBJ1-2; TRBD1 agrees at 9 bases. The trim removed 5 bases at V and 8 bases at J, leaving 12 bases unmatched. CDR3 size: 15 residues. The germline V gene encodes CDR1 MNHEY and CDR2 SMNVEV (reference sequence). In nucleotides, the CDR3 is TGTGCCAGCAGTACCACGGACAGGGGTTTTAGGGGCTACACCTTC. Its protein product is CASSTTDRGFRGYTF.

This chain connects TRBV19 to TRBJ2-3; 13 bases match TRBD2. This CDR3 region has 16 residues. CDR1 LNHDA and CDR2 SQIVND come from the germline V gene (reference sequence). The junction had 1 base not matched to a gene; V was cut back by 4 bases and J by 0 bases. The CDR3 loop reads CASSRGLAGSTDTQYF. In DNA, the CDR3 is TGTGCCAGTAGTAGGGGACTAGCGGGGAGCACAGATACGCAGTATTTT.

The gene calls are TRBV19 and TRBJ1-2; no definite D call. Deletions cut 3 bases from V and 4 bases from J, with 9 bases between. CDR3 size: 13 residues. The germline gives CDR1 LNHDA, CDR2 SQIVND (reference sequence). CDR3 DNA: TGTGCCAGTAGTATGGCGGATTTCTATGGCTACACCTTC. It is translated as CASSMADFYGYTF.

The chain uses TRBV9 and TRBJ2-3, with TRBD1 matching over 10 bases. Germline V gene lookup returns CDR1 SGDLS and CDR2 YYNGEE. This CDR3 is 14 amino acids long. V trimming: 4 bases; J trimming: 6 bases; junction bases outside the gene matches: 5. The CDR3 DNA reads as TGTGCCAGCAGCTTGACAGGGGGCGTTGATACGCAGTATTTT. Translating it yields CASSLTGGVDTQYF.

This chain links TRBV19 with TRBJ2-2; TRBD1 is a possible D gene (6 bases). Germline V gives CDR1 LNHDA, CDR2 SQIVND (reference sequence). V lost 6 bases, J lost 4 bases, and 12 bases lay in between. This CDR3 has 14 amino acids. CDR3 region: CASSGGQTTGELFF. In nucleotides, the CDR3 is TGTGCCAGTAGCGGCGGACAGACCACCGGGGAGCTGTTTTTT.

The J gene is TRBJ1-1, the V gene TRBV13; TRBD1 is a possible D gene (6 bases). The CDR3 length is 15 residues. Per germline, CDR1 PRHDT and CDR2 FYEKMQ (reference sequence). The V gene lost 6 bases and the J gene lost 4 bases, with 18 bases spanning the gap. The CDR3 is CASSIDQKGGTEAFF. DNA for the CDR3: TGTGCCAGCAGTATCGACCAGAAAGGGGGCACTGAAGCTTTCTTT. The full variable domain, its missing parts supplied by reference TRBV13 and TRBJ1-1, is AAGVIQSPRHLIKEKRETATLKCYPIPRHDTVYWYQQGPGQDPQFLISFYEKMQSDKGSIPDRFSAQQFSDYHSELNMSSLELGDSALYFCASSIDQKGGTEAFFGQGTRLTVV.

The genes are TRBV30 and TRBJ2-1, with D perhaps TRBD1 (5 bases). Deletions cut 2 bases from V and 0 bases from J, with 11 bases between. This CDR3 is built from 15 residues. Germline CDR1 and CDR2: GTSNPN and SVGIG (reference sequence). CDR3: CAWSPGPLSYNEQFF. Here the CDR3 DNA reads TGTGCCTGGAGTCCAGGGCCCCTCTCCTACAATGAGCAGTTCTTC.

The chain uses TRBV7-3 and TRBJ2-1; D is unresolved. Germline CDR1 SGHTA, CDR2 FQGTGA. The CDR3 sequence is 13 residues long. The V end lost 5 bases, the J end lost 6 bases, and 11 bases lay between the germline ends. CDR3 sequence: CASSIRYPNEQFF. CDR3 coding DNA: TGTGCCAGCAGCATACGCTATCCCAATGAGCAGTTCTTC.

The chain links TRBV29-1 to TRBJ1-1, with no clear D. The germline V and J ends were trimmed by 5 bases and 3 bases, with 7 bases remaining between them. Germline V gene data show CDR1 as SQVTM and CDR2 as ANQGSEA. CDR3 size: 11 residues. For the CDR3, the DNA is TGCAGCGTTTTCGGGTACACTGAAGCTTTCTTT. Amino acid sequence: CSVFGYTEAFF. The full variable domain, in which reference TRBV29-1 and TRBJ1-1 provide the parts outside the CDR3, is SAVISQKPSRDICQRGTSLTIQCQVDSQVTMMFWYRQQPGQSLTLIATANQGSEATYESGFVIDKFPISRPNLTFSTLTVSNMSPEDSSIYLCSVFGYTEAFFGQGTRLTVV.